Described below is a single T cell receptor beta chain sequence and its context. Its antigen is undetermined. The data stem from a study of shared clonotypes between healthy human individuals. Study overall: CD4 naive cells filled three plates per donor, CD4 memory three, CD8 naive two and CD8 memory one. Findings of the study overall: Unshared clonotypes carried lower generation probabilities than those common to all four donors. Naive CD4 clonotype sharing across a few donors was 4.5% to 6%.

Libraries were prepared by immunoSEQ multiplex PCR; TCRdb keeps only in-frame clonotypes and omits some of them. This sample has 1,400,000 or so clones, with approximately 98.5% found just once. Unmatched junction bases numbered 9, after V lost 1 base and J lost 0 bases. Germline V gene data show CDR1 as SGHDN and CDR2 as FVKESK. The CDR3 is 18 amino acids. The receptor's source is a young man in good health. Input material: naive CD4+ T cells sorted from blood. This sample's subset: CD45RA+ positively selected. This chain uses TRBV14 with TRBJ2-3; TRBD2 agrees at 8 bases. CDR3 sequence: CASSQGPFRGRSTDTQYF. CDR3 in DNA: TGTGCCAGCAGCCAAGGACCTTTTCGCGGGAGGAGCACAGATACGCAGTATTTT.